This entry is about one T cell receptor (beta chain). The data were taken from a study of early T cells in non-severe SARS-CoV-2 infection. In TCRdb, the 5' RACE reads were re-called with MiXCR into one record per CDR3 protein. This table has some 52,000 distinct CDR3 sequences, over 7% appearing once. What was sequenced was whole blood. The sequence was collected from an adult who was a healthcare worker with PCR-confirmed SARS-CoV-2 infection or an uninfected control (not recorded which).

The CDR3 coding sequence is TGTGCCAGCAGCTTAATACTAGCGGGAGGGAAGCCCTACGAGCAGTACTTC. Its translation is CASSLILAGGKPYEQYF. V and J are TRBV7-2 and TRBJ2-7, with TRBD2 matching 13 bases. Unmatched junction bases numbered 6, after V lost 2 bases and J lost 2 bases. The CDR3 has 17 residues. Germline CDR1 is SGHTA and CDR2 is FQGNSA.